A selection of T cell receptor beta chains follows, all from one sample in a study of shared clonotypes between healthy human individuals. The repertoire was sequenced with immunoSEQ multiplex PCR; TCRdb's copy has only in-frame clones and lacks some. The sample consists of 400,000 to 500,000 clones, 79% of them appearing once. Sequenced material: PBMCs. These receptors were collected from a middle-aged woman in good health. Some clones in this sample may be carry-over from other donors' samples. Each CDR3 is given with its conserved first and last residue. Fields, in order: J gene, clone size, V gene, D gene, CDR3 DNA, CDR3 protein. A D gene is named only where the DNA matches it firmly. Clone size is given for some rows only: seen once, a few or many times, or a class if the clone is expanded.

j_call: TRBJ2-3
clone_size: .
v_call: TRBV7-3
d_call: .
cdr3_nt: TGTGCCAGCAGCTCTCAACTCAACAGGGGAGGCGATACGCAGTATTTT
cdr3_aa: CASSSQLNRGGDTQYF

j_call: TRBJ1-5
clone_size: once
v_call: TRBV18
d_call: TRBD1
cdr3_nt: TGTGCCAGCTCAACGGGACAGGCGGGGAATCAGCCCCAGCATTTT
cdr3_aa: CASSTGQAGNQPQHF

j_call: TRBJ2-4
clone_size: .
v_call: TRBV19
d_call: .
cdr3_nt: TGTGCCAGTAGTCTAGCTAGCTACCCGACCAAAAACATTCAGTACTTC
cdr3_aa: CASSLASYPTKNIQYF

j_call: TRBJ1-1
clone_size: few
v_call: TRBV7-9
d_call: TRBD1
cdr3_nt: TGTGCCAGCAGCTGGACAGGGTACACTGAAGCTTTCTTT
cdr3_aa: CASSWTGYTEAFF

j_call: TRBJ1-2
clone_size: .
v_call: TRBV30
d_call: .
cdr3_nt: TGTGCCTGGAGTACAGGGTCTTACTACACCTTC
cdr3_aa: CAWSTGSYYTF

j_call: TRBJ2-1
clone_size: .
v_call: TRBV19
d_call: .
cdr3_nt: TGTGCCAGTAGTATTAGGGTCAGGGGGGTCAATGAGCAGTTCTTC
cdr3_aa: CASSIRVRGVNEQFF

j_call: TRBJ1-5
clone_size: few
v_call: TRBV7-2
d_call: .
cdr3_nt: TGTGCCAGCAGCTTGGGCCGGGCGTACAATCAGCCCCAGCATTTT
cdr3_aa: CASSLGRAYNQPQHF

j_call: TRBJ1-2
clone_size: few
v_call: TRBV5-6
d_call: TRBD1
cdr3_nt: TGTGCCAGCAGCTCAGATCAGACAGGGGTCTATGGCTACACCTTC
cdr3_aa: CASSSDQTGVYGYTF

j_call: TRBJ2-1
clone_size: .
v_call: TRBV4-3
d_call: TRBD2
cdr3_nt: TGCGCCAGCAGCCAAGGAGCGGGGACCTTAACTGAGCAGTTCTTC
cdr3_aa: CASSQGAGTLTEQFF

j_call: TRBJ1-2
clone_size: .
v_call: TRBV2
d_call: .
cdr3_nt: TGTGCCAACACTACAGGAGTGGTGGATGGCTACACCTTC
cdr3_aa: CANTTGVVDGYTF

j_call: TRBJ2-3
clone_size: many
v_call: TRBV4-2
d_call: TRBD2
cdr3_nt: TGTGCCAGCAGCCAAGGGACTAGCGGGAGAAATACGCAGTATTTT
cdr3_aa: CASSQGTSGRNTQYF

j_call: TRBJ1-5
clone_size: .
v_call: TRBV27
d_call: .
cdr3_nt: TGTGCCAGCAGACCCATTTTGTCTCGGGCCGCCAATCAGCCCCAGCATTTT
cdr3_aa: CASRPILSRAANQPQHF

j_call: TRBJ2-5
clone_size: .
v_call: TRBV19
d_call: .
cdr3_nt: TGTGCCAGTAGTATTGGCAGACAAGAGACCCAGTACTTC
cdr3_aa: CASSIGRQETQYF

j_call: TRBJ1-4
clone_size: .
v_call: TRBV5-6
d_call: .
cdr3_nt: TGTGCCAGCAGCCAAGGACTGACTAATGAAAAACTGTTTTTT
cdr3_aa: CASSQGLTNEKLFF

j_call: TRBJ2-7
clone_size: .
v_call: TRBV5-4
d_call: TRBD2
cdr3_nt: TGTGCCAGCAGCTTAGGTAGCGGGAGGACTTACGAGCAGTACTTC
cdr3_aa: CASSLGSGRTYEQYF

j_call: TRBJ2-1
clone_size: .
v_call: TRBV7-2
d_call: .
cdr3_nt: TGTGCCAGCAGCCCGCACGGGACATACAATGAGCAGTTCTTC
cdr3_aa: CASSPHGTYNEQFF

j_call: TRBJ2-1
clone_size: .
v_call: TRBV11-3
d_call: TRBD2
cdr3_nt: TGTGCCAGCAGCTTAGGACTAGCGGGAGTTGACAATGAGCAGTTCTTC
cdr3_aa: CASSLGLAGVDNEQFF

j_call: TRBJ1-3
clone_size: .
v_call: TRBV28
d_call: .
cdr3_nt: TGTGCCAGCAGTTTACCAGGGGCTAAAAGAAACACCATATATTTT
cdr3_aa: CASSLPGAKRNTIYF

j_call: TRBJ2-2
clone_size: .
v_call: TRBV7-7
d_call: .
cdr3_nt: TGTGCTAGCAGCTTAGACGGCCTGAGGAACACCGGGGAGCTGTTTTTT
cdr3_aa: CASSLDGLRNTGELFF

j_call: TRBJ1-2
clone_size: .
v_call: TRBV7-2
d_call: .
cdr3_nt: TGTGCCAGCAGCTCATACCCCGCAGTCTATGGCTACACCTTC
cdr3_aa: CASSSYPAVYGYTF

j_call: TRBJ1-4
clone_size: .
v_call: TRBV5-7
d_call: .
cdr3_nt: TGTGCCAGCAGCTGCGCGGGGGGGTTGGGTAATGAAAAACTGTTTTTT
cdr3_aa: CASSCAGGLGNEKLFF

j_call: TRBJ2-1
clone_size: .
v_call: TRBV4-1
d_call: .
cdr3_nt: TGCGCCAGCAGCCAAGGCCCACAGGGACCGAGTCACTACAATGAGCAGTTCTTC
cdr3_aa: CASSQGPQGPSHYNEQFF

j_call: TRBJ2-5
clone_size: .
v_call: TRBV7-2
d_call: TRBD2
cdr3_nt: TGTGCCAGCAGCTTGCGACGGCGGGAGTTCCCCCAAGAGACCCAGTACTTC
cdr3_aa: CASSLRRREFPQETQYF

j_call: TRBJ2-3
clone_size: .
v_call: TRBV27
d_call: TRBD1
cdr3_nt: TGTGCCAGTCAGGTCAGGGGGACCACACTCGATACGCAGTATTTT
cdr3_aa: CASQVRGTTLDTQYF

j_call: TRBJ1-1
clone_size: few
v_call: TRBV7-3
d_call: .
cdr3_nt: TGTGCCAGCAGCTTACCAGTGGTTTGGGGCACTGAAGCTTTCTTT
cdr3_aa: CASSLPVVWGTEAFF

j_call: TRBJ1-2
clone_size: .
v_call: TRBV19
d_call: TRBD1
cdr3_nt: TGTGCCAGTCGTACGGGACAGAACTATGGCTACACCTTC
cdr3_aa: CASRTGQNYGYTF

j_call: TRBJ2-3
clone_size: .
v_call: TRBV7-7
d_call: .
cdr3_nt: TGTGCTAGCAGCTTAGACTCCACAGATACGCAGTATTTT
cdr3_aa: CASSLDSTDTQYF

j_call: TRBJ2-3
clone_size: .
v_call: TRBV11-2
d_call: TRBD1
cdr3_nt: TGTGCCAGCAGCTTCGGAGACAGGGGAAACCCAGATACGCAGTATTTT
cdr3_aa: CASSFGDRGNPDTQYF

j_call: TRBJ2-7
clone_size: .
v_call: TRBV5-1
d_call: .
cdr3_nt: TGCGCCAGCAGCCTTCAGGCAGGGGAAGTGGCAGACGAGCAGTACTTC
cdr3_aa: CASSLQAGEVADEQYF

j_call: TRBJ2-2
clone_size: .
v_call: TRBV30
d_call: .
cdr3_nt: TGTGCCTGGAGTGTACTGAGAATCGGGGAGCTGTTTTTT
cdr3_aa: CAWSVLRIGELFF

j_call: TRBJ2-7
clone_size: .
v_call: TRBV7-9
d_call: .
cdr3_nt: TGTGCCAGCAGCTTCCCTGGACAGCCAACCTACGAGCAGTACTTC
cdr3_aa: CASSFPGQPTYEQYF

j_call: TRBJ1-1
clone_size: .
v_call: TRBV20-1
d_call: TRBD1
cdr3_nt: TGCAGTGCCCGGACAGGGGCAGGGGCTTTCTTT
cdr3_aa: CSARTGAGAFF

j_call: TRBJ2-3
clone_size: once
v_call: TRBV5-6
d_call: .
cdr3_nt: TGTGCCAGCAGCTTACTAGGCGGGACAGATACGCAGTATTTT
cdr3_aa: CASSLLGGTDTQYF

j_call: TRBJ2-1
clone_size: .
v_call: TRBV29-1
d_call: TRBD1
cdr3_nt: TGCAGCGTTTTCGGACAGGGGGTCTACAATGAGCAGTTCTTC
cdr3_aa: CSVFGQGVYNEQFF

j_call: TRBJ2-6
clone_size: .
v_call: TRBV5-1
d_call: .
cdr3_nt: TGCGCCAGCAGCTTGACCACCACAGGGTTCGGGGCCAACGTCCTGACTTTC
cdr3_aa: CASSLTTTGFGANVLTF

j_call: TRBJ2-1
clone_size: once
v_call: TRBV2
d_call: .
cdr3_nt: TGTGCCAGCAGTCCATGGCTCAATGAGCAGTTCTTC
cdr3_aa: CASSPWLNEQFF

j_call: TRBJ2-5
clone_size: many
v_call: TRBV2
d_call: .
cdr3_nt: TGTGCCAGCGTCCTAGGGGCCGGGGGAACCCAGTACTTC
cdr3_aa: CASVLGAGGTQYF

j_call: TRBJ2-6
clone_size: .
v_call: TRBV7-6
d_call: .
cdr3_nt: TGTGCCAGCAGTCTAACTGGGGCCAACGTCCTGACTTTC
cdr3_aa: CASSLTGANVLTF

j_call: TRBJ2-1
clone_size: .
v_call: TRBV9
d_call: .
cdr3_nt: TGTGCCAGCAGCGCCTCCTACAATGAGCAGTTCTTC
cdr3_aa: CASSASYNEQFF

j_call: TRBJ2-1
clone_size: .
v_call: TRBV18
d_call: TRBD2
cdr3_nt: TGTGCCAGCTCACCAACTAGCGGAAACTACAATGAGCAGTTCTTC
cdr3_aa: CASSPTSGNYNEQFF

j_call: TRBJ1-6
clone_size: few
v_call: TRBV13
d_call: TRBD1
cdr3_nt: TGTGCCAGCAGCTTAGGGGACAGGGAGTATTCACCCCTCCACTTT
cdr3_aa: CASSLGDREYSPLHF

j_call: TRBJ2-7
clone_size: .
v_call: TRBV15
d_call: TRBD1
cdr3_nt: TGTGCCACCAGCAGGAACTTCGGGACAGGGAATACCTACGAGCAGTACTTC
cdr3_aa: CATSRNFGTGNTYEQYF

j_call: TRBJ1-2
clone_size: .
v_call: TRBV14
d_call: .
cdr3_nt: TGTGCCAGCAGCCCAGACAGGAACTATGGCTACACCTTC
cdr3_aa: CASSPDRNYGYTF

j_call: TRBJ2-1
clone_size: once
v_call: TRBV7-2
d_call: .
cdr3_nt: TGTGCCAGCAGCTTATACGGGAGCTCCTACAATGAGCAGTTCTTC
cdr3_aa: CASSLYGSSYNEQFF

j_call: TRBJ2-5
clone_size: once
v_call: TRBV9
d_call: .
cdr3_nt: TGTGCCAGCAGCGTAGGGGGTAGGGGCCACCAAGAGACCCAGTACTTC
cdr3_aa: CASSVGGRGHQETQYF

j_call: TRBJ2-7
clone_size: .
v_call: TRBV5-4
d_call: .
cdr3_nt: TGTGCCAGCAGTTACGGGACCCACTACGAGCAGTACTTC
cdr3_aa: CASSYGTHYEQYF

j_call: TRBJ2-1
clone_size: .
v_call: TRBV11-3
d_call: .
cdr3_nt: TGTGCCAGCAGCCTTAGGACCATCGACAATGAGCAGTTCTTC
cdr3_aa: CASSLRTIDNEQFF

j_call: TRBJ1-1
clone_size: .
v_call: TRBV28
d_call: .
cdr3_nt: TGTGCCAGCCGGCGGCAGGGGCAATGGAACACTGAAGCTTTCTTT
cdr3_aa: CASRRQGQWNTEAFF

j_call: TRBJ2-6
clone_size: .
v_call: TRBV19
d_call: .
cdr3_nt: TGTGCCAGTAGTATAGATTTGGGTCAGGGGTCTGGGGCCAACGTCCTGACTTTC
cdr3_aa: CASSIDLGQGSGANVLTF

j_call: TRBJ1-5
clone_size: .
v_call: TRBV5-6
d_call: .
cdr3_nt: TGTGCCAGCAGCTTGGGGGCAGGGGTCGACCACAATCAGCCCCAGCATTTT
cdr3_aa: CASSLGAGVDHNQPQHF

j_call: TRBJ2-6
clone_size: .
v_call: TRBV27
d_call: .
cdr3_nt: TGTGCCAGCAGTCCCGACAGATACCCTGGGGCCAACGTCCTGACTTTC
cdr3_aa: CASSPDRYPGANVLTF